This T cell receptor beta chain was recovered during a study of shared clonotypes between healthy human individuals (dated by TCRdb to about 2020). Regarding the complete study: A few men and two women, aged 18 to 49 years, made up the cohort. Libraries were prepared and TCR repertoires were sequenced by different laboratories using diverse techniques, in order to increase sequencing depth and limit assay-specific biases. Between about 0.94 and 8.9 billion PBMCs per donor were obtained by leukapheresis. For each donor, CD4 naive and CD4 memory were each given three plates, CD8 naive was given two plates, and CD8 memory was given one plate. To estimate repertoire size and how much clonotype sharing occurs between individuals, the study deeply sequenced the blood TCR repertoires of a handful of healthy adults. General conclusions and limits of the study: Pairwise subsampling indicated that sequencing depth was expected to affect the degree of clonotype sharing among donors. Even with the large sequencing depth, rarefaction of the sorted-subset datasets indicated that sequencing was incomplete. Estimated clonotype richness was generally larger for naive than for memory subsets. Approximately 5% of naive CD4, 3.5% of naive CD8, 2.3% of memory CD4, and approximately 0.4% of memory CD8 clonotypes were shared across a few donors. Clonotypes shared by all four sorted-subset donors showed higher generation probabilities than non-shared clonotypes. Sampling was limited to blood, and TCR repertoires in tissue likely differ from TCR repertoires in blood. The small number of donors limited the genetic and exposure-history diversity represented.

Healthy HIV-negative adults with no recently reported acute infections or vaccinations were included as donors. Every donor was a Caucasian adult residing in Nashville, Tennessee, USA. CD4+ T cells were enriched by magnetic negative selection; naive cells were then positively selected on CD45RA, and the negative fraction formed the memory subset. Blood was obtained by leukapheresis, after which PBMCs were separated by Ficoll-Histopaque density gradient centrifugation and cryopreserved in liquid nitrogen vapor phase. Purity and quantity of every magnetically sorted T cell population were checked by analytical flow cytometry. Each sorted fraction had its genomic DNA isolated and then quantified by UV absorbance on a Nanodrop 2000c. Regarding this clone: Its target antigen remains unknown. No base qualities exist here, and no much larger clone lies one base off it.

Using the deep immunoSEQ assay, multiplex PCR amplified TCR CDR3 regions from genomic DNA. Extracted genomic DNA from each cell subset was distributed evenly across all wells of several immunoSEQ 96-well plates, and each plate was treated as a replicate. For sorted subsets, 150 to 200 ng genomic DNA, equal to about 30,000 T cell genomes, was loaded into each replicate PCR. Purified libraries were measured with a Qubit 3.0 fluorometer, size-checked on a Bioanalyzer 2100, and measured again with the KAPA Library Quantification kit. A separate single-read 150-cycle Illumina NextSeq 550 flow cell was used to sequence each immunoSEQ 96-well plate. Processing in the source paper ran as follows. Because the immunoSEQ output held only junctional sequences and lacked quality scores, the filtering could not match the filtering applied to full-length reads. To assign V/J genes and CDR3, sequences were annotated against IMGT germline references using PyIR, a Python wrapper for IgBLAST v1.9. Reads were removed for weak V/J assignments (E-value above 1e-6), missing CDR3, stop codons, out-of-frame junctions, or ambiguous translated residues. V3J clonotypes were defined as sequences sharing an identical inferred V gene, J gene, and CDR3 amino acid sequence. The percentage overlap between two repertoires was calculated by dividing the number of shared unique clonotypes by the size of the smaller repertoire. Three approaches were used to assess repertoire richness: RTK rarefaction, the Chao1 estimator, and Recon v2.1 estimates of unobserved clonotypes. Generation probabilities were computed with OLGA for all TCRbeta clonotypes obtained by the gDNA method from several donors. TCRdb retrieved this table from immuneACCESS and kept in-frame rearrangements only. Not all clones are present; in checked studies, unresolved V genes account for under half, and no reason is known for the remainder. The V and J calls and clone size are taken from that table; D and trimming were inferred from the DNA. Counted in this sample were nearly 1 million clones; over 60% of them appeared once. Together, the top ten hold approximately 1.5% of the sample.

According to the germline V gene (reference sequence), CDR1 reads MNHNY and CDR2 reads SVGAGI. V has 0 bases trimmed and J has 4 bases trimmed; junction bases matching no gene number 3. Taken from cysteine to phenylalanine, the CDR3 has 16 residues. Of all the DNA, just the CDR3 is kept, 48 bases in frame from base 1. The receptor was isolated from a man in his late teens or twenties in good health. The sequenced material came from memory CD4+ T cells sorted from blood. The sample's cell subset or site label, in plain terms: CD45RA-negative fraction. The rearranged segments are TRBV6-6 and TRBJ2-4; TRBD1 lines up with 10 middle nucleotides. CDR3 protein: CASSYSRTGGKNIQYF. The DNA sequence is TGTGCCAGCAGTTACTCTAGGACAGGGGGGAAAAACATTCAGTACTTC.